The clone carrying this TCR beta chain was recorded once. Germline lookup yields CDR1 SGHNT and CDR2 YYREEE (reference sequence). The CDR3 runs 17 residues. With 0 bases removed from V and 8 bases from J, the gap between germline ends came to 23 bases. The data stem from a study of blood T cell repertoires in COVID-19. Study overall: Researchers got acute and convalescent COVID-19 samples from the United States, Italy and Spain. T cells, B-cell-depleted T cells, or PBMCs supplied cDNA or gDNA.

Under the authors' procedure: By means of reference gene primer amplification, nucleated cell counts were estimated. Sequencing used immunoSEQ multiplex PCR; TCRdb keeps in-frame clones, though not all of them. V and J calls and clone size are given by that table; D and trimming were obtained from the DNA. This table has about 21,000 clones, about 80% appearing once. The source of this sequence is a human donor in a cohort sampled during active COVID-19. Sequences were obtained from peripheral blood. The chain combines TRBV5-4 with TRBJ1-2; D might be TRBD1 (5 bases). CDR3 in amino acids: CASSLAGQGLSSHGYTF. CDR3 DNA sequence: TGTGCCAGCAGCTTGGCCGGGCAGGGTCTCTCATCACACGGCTACACCTTC.